This T cell receptor (beta chain) was sequenced in a study of blood T cell repertoires in COVID-19. Overall study context: Acute and convalescent COVID-19 samples came from the United States, Italy and Spain. PBMCs, B-cell-depleted T cells, or T cells provided the cDNA or gDNA that made up the material.

How the authors handled the data: Estimation of nucleated cell counts was performed using reference gene primer amplification. The data were produced by immunoSEQ multiplex PCR, yet TCRdb's version contains in-frame clones alone and is incomplete. V and J calls and clone size come straight from that table; D and trimming were deduced from the DNA. The table shows 100,000 to 150,000 clones, with roughly 86% occurring only once. Germline-derived CDR1 and CDR2 are ENHRY and SYGVKD. There are 15 residues in the CDR3. Trimming left V 7 bases short and J 5 bases short, with 20 bases between. Patients in Seattle were enrolled during active infection, then followed longitudinally.

The chain carries TRBV10-3 and TRBJ1-1; weak D call: TRBD1 (5 bases). This TCR was recovered from a woman between 65 and 79 years old with COVID-19, enrolled during active disease. The sequenced material came from peripheral blood. The CDR3 loop is CAITAGGGRVTEAFF. The CDR3 DNA sequence: TGTGCCATCACGGCGGGGGGAGGGAGAGTTACTGAAGCTTTCTTT.